The 3 T cell receptor beta chains reported below all come from one sample, sequenced in a study of beta chain features in type 1 diabetes. Whole-study findings and limits: All four CD4+ subsets of Type 1 diabetes patients contained TCRB CDR3s that were moderately but significantly shorter.

Antigens for these TCRs are unknown. As every portion of the isolated RNA was reverse transcribed, the sequencing read expressed TCRB transcripts. TCRdb's copy holds only in-frame clones and misses some; the assay was immunoSEQ multiplex PCR. The table includes about 360,000 clones, about 12% detected once. What was sequenced was naive CD4+ T cells from blood. Source of these receptors: a woman aged 18 to 35 with type 1 diabetes.

CDR3 sequence (DNA): TGTGCCAGCAGTGAACTGAGAACTAGTACAGATACGCAGTATTTT. It yields the protein CASSELRTSTDTQYF. V gene TRBV2 combines with J gene TRBJ2-3; a possible D gene is TRBD2 (5 bases). CDR1 and CDR2 from the germline V gene are SNHLY and FYNNEI. The CDR3 length is 15 residues. Trimming removed 2 bases at V and 3 bases at J, with 12 bases between.

In its sample, this clone was seen a few times. Here the CDR3 DNA reads TGTGCCAGCAGTTTGCCGGACAGATTCTACGAGCAGTACTTC. As protein: CASSLPDRFYEQYF. The genes are TRBV28 and TRBJ2-7; possibly TRBD1 for D (6 bases). Trimming removed 3 bases at V and 3 bases at J, with 12 bases between. This CDR3 contains 14 residues. Germline values: CDR1 MDHEN, CDR2 SYDVKM. The whole variable domain, filled in from reference TRBV28 and TRBJ2-7, reads DVKVTQSSRYLVKRTGEKVFLECVQDMDHENMFWYRQDPGLGLRLIYFSYDVKMKEKGDIPEGYSVSREKKERFSLILESASTNQTSMYLCASSLPDRFYEQYFGPGTRLTVT.

The rearrangement links TRBV6-5 to TRBJ1-1; D unclear. Trimming cost V 6 bases and J 0 bases, with 5 bases left between them. There are 12 residues in the CDR3. The V gene's germline CDR1 is MNHEY and CDR2 SVGAGI. In nucleotides, the CDR3 is TGTGCCAGCAGGCGGTTGAACACTGAAGCTTTCTTT. It translates to CASRRLNTEAFF.